This section outlines one TCR beta chain sequence together with its context. These data are taken from a study of blood T cell repertoires in COVID-19. Germline V gives CDR1 GTSNPN, CDR2 SVGIG (reference sequence). The CDR3 totals 12 residues. V lost 0 bases and J 8 bases, leaving 10 bases between the germline ends. Only in-frame clones appear in the TCRdb table, and some are missing; sequencing was by immunoSEQ multiplex PCR. The repertoire includes a few hundred thousand clones, about 81% of them detected once, and about 5% sits in the top ten. This clonotype was obtained from a woman between 65 and 79 years old with COVID-19, enrolled during active disease. The specimen sequenced was peripheral blood. This rearrangement joins TRBV30 to TRBJ2-5; the D is unclear. Written as DNA, the CDR3 is TGTGCCTGGAGTGTACGTGGCACCACCCAGTACTTC. This codes for CAWSVRGTTQYF.